This T cell receptor (beta chain) was identified during a study of blood T cells in healthy people across ages. Whole-study context: About one barcoded beta molecule per two T cells was the capture yield of template switching. The study, taken as a whole, reports: Long-lived donors carried more naive CD4+ cells and greater diversity than aged donors. Any conclusive comparison of naive versus antigen-experienced cells was prevented by using unsorted PBMCs. In older individuals, TCR beta diversity per million T cells was lower, falling roughly linearly with age.

The count of this clonotype is one. What it binds is not known. Sample-barcoded 5' priming and a J-beta primer mix drove a second PCR of roughly 7 to 11 cycles. TCRdb redid the calling of the 5' RACE reads with MiXCR, one entry per CDR3 protein. The table has about 780,000 distinct CDR3 sequences, more than 35% seen once. Germline CDR1 is DFQATT and CDR2 is SNEGSKA (reference sequence). Trimming took 6 bases from V and 5 from J, leaving 21 bases between them. This CDR3 region has 15 residues. The specimen was blood. The genes are TRBV20-1 and TRBJ2-3; a weak D match, TRBD2 (6 bases). This receptor was identified in an elderly man in good health. The CDR3 bases are TGCAGTGCCCCCGGGAGTGGGCCGAGCGGAGATACGCAGTATTTT. Protein sequence: CSAPGSGPSGDTQYF.